The T cell receptor (beta chain) under discussion was sequenced for a study of CD8+CD57+ T cells in acquired aplastic anemia. Study-level findings and limits: Patients and controls shared 25 to 30 CD8+ CDR3 sequences. CD8+ Simpson's diversity in patients was not significantly different from that in controls.

The CDR3 contains 12 residues. Germline V CDR1 and CDR2: DFQATT, SNEGSKA (reference sequence). Concerning this clonotype: Its antigen is currently unknown.

For CDR3 and TCR beta VDJ profiling, genomic DNA was the template used. MiXCR, run by TCRdb on the reads, gives a single entry per CDR3 protein. The sample shows around 400,000 distinct CDR3 sequences, roughly 68% of them seen only once. The chain is built from TRBV20-1 and TRBJ1-1, with no clear D. The sequence came from a human donor in good health, serving as a control. Sequencing was performed on sorted CD4+, CD8+, or CD8+CD57+ T cells (not recorded which) from PBMCs. CDR3 amino acids: CSAVQAMTGAFF. The CDR3 nucleotides are TGCAGCGCTGTTCAGGCCATGACTGGGGCTTTCTTT.